Following are 5 T cell receptor beta chains from one sample sequenced in a study of T cells in Graves' hyperthyroidism and ophthalmopathy. Amplification yielded TCR beta CDR3 regions, with RNA transcripts as the source. In the first-round RT-PCR of the TCR CDR3, the HTBI primer set was used. One entry per CDR3 protein results from TCRdb running MiXCR on the multiplex PCR reads. This sample has fewer than 800,000 distinct CDR3 sequences, with about 17% found just once. The sequenced sample consisted of blood. These receptors originate from a man aged 18-30 years with Graves' hyperthyroidism.

There are many counts of this clonotype. V is TRBV2 and J is TRBJ2-2, with 9 positions matching TRBD2. V lost 8 bases to trimming and J lost 2 bases; unmatched junction nucleotides: 3. CDR1 is SNHLY and CDR2 is FYNNEI in the germline V gene. The CDR3 sequence is 14 residues long. CDR3 amino acids: CASQREVNTGELFF. The DNA of the CDR3 is TGTGCCAGCCAGCGGGAGGTTAACACCGGGGAGCTGTTTTTT.

This clonotype was picked up many times. V and J are TRBV6-2 or TRBV6-3 and TRBJ1-5; D is unresolved. Trimming shortened V by 6 bases and J by 3 bases, and 12 bases separated the two germline ends. The CDR3 has 14 residues. Germline V gene lookup returns CDR1 MNHEY and CDR2 SVGEGT. CDR3 nucleotide sequence: TGTGCCAGCAGGAATAGACAACTCAATCAGCCCCAGCATTTT. Protein sequence: CASRNRQLNQPQHF.

The chain is built from TRBV7-3 and TRBJ2-1; D is possibly TRBD2 (6 bases). The CDR3 runs to 14 residues. CDR1 is SGHTA, CDR2 FQGTGA, per germline. The V and J ends lost 8 bases and 5 bases respectively, with 16 bases between them. CDR3 residues: CASGLAGRHNEQFF. The CDR3 coding sequence is TGTGCCAGCGGACTGGCAGGGAGGCACAATGAGCAGTTCTTC.

This clonotype appeared a single time. The CDR3 DNA reads as TGTGCCAGCAGTTACTCGAAACACCGGGAAGAGACCCAGTACTTC. It encodes CASSYSKHREETQYF. The rearrangement links TRBV6-9 to TRBJ2-5; D unresolved. The CDR3 length is 15 residues. Germline assignment: CDR1 MNHGY and CDR2 SVAAGI. The V end lost 3 bases, the J end lost 3 bases, and 14 bases lay between the germline ends.

This clonotype was found many times. The chain links TRBV30 to TRBJ2-1, with a weak D call TRBD1 (5 bases). V shed 2 bases and J shed 5 bases, with 13 bases lying between them. Per germline, CDR1 GTSNPN and CDR2 SVGIG (reference sequence). The CDR3 covers 14 residues. CDR3 sequence: CAWSRGSINNEQFF. The CDR3 nucleotides read TGTGCCTGGAGTAGGGGATCAATAAACAATGAGCAGTTCTTC. Supplemented by reference TRBV30 and TRBJ2-1, the full variable domain reads SQTIHQWPATLVQPVGSPLSLECTVEGTSNPNLYWYRQAAGRGLQLLFYSVGIGQISSEVPQNLSASRPQDRQFILSSKKLLLSDSGFYLCAWSRGSINNEQFFGPGTRLTVL.